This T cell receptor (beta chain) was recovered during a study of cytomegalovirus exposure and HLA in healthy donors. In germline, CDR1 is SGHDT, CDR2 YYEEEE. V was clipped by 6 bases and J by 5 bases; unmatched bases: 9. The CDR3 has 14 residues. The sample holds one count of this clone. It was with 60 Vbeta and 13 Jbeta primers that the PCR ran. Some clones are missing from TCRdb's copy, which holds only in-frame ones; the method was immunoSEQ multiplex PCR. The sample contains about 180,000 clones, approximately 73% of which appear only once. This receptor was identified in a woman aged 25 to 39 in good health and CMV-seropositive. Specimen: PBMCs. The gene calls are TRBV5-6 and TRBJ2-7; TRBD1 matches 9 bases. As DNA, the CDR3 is TGTGCCAGCAACGCCGGGACAGGGTACCACGAGCAGTACTTC. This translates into CASNAGTGYHEQYF.